These T cell receptor beta chains were read from a single sample in a study of shared clonotypes between healthy human individuals. The table came from immunoSEQ multiplex PCR; TCRdb's copy has only in-frame clones and leaves some out. This sample yields under 1 million clones, of which approximately 96% are seen a single time; approximately 0.2% belongs to the top ten. Sample: naive CD8+ T cells sorted from blood. Every receptor here comes from a man aged 25-45 years in good health. CDR3s include the opening cysteine and the closing phenylalanine or tryptophan. A D gene is named only where the DNA matches it firmly.

CDR3aa,CDR3nt,d_gene,v_gene,j_gene
CASGKVREYNEQFF,TGTGCCAGCGGAAAAGTCCGAGAATACAATGAGCAGTTCTTC,NA,TRBV27,TRBJ2-1
CSAGRNEKLFF,TGCAGTGCCGGACGGAATGAAAAACTGTTTTTT,NA,TRBV20-1,TRBJ1-4
CSGITSGKQFF,TGCAGTGGTATTACTAGCGGGAAGCAGTTCTTC,TRBD2,TRBV20-1,TRBJ2-1
CASTSRADYEQYF,TGTGCCAGCACCTCAAGGGCGGACTACGAGCAGTACTTC,NA,TRBV28,TRBJ2-7
CASSSVREPNYGYTF,TGTGCCAGCAGTTCGGTCCGGGAACCCAACTATGGCTACACCTTC,NA,TRBV28,TRBJ1-2
CASSAGRGSLNF,TGTGCCAGCAGCGCCGGGAGGGGGTCGCTGAACTTC,TRBD2,TRBV9,TRBJ2-5
CASSAWDRTETQYF,TGTGCCAGCAGCGCCTGGGACCGCACAGAGACCCAGTACTTC,NA,TRBV9,TRBJ2-5
CASSEAGLRDGGVHTEAFF,TGTGCCAGCAGTGAAGCAGGACTAAGGGACGGGGGGGTGCACACTGAAGCTTTCTTT,NA,TRBV6-1,TRBJ1-1
CASSLDSLNTEAFF,TGTGCCAGCAGTCTGGACAGTCTAAACACTGAAGCTTTCTTT,NA,TRBV2,TRBJ1-1
CASSHRDRRNTGELFF,TGTGCCAGCAGTCACCGGGACAGAAGGAACACCGGGGAGCTGTTTTTT,TRBD1,TRBV7-9,TRBJ2-2